This T cell receptor beta chain was retrieved from a study of blood T cell repertoires in COVID-19. Profiling relied on immunoSEQ multiplex PCR, and the TCRdb table lists in-frame clones only, not all of them. This sample yields roughly 340,000 clones, of which 87% are seen a single time; around 6% belongs to the top ten. Germline-derived CDR1 and CDR2 are SGHRS and YFSETQ. CDR3 length: 16 residues. Trimming cost V 0 bases and J 9 bases; bases outside gene matches: 8. The chain couples TRBV5-1 to TRBJ2-1; 11 nucleotides agree with TRBD2. Sequencing was done on a sample of peripheral blood. This receptor was obtained from a woman between 45 and 60 years old with COVID-19, enrolled during active disease. CDR3 protein: CASSLEATSGSSEQFF. The DNA for the CDR3 is TGCGCCAGCAGCTTGGAGGCTACTAGCGGGAGTAGTGAGCAGTTCTTC.